The clone carrying this T cell receptor beta chain was observed once. The data are from a study of control samples from healthy donors and cancer patients. This CDR3 is built from 14 residues. The V gene's germline CDR1 is SGDLS and CDR2 YYNGEE. With 0 bases removed from V and 6 bases from J, the gap between germline ends came to 10 bases. Libraries were prepared by immunoSEQ multiplex PCR; TCRdb keeps only in-frame clonotypes and omits some of them. The sample gives about 55,000 clones, 70% to 90% of which show up once; approximately 3.4% is in the top ten. The V call is TRBV9, the J call TRBJ1-5, with D uncertain. Sequencing used blood. The origin of this receptor is a man aged 50-59 years in good health. Here the CDR3 DNA reads TGTGCCAGCAGCGTAGAAGGGAGAGGTCAGCCCCAGCATTTT. Protein sequence: CASSVEGRGQPQHF.